The source of this T cell receptor beta chain is a study of cytomegalovirus exposure and HLA in healthy donors. The germline gives CDR1 SEHNR, CDR2 FQNEAQ (reference sequence). Trimming took off 4 bases at V and 4 bases at J, with 16 bases between the two ends. The CDR3 has 15 amino acids. PCR primers comprised 60 Vbeta and 13 Jbeta primers. Assay: immunoSEQ multiplex PCR; the TCRdb copy retains only in-frame clones and omits some. The table includes some 94,000 clones, 69% detected once. The source material was PBMCs. This chain links TRBV7-9 with TRBJ1-2; a possible D gene is TRBD1 (5 bases). This TCR was sampled from a man in his forties or fifties in good health and CMV-seronegative. DNA for the CDR3: TGTGCCAGCAGCTCAGATCTTACAGGTTCCTATGGCTACACCTTC. Protein sequence: CASSSDLTGSYGYTF.